The clone carrying this TCR beta chain was seen repeatedly, ten times or more. Its antigen is still unknown. The CDR3 is 13 amino acids. The J segment lost 6 bases and the V segment lost 5 bases, leaving 5 bases of the junction unmatched. Germline lookup yields CDR1 SGHVS and CDR2 FQNEAQ. This record belongs to a study of T cells after yellow fever vaccination. Findings of the study overall: Some clonotypes were seen in both the CD4 and the CD8 compartments. These made up a small share and likely arose from convergent recombination. The secondary response peaked faster, at day 5 versus 15, but was weaker.

TCRdb analysed the 5' RACE reads with MiXCR anew, one entry per CDR3 protein. The sample records approximately 300,000 distinct CDR3 sequences, 13% being singletons. The sequencing here drew on CD4+ T cells sorted from PBMCs, taken 45 days after the yellow fever booster vaccination. The TCR was taken from a man aged 25 to 40 who received the YFV17D yellow fever vaccine. The chain couples TRBV7-8 to TRBJ1-1; 8 nucleotides line up with TRBD1. The CDR3: CASSRDRGAEAFF. The CDR3 nucleotides are TGTGCCAGCAGCCGCGACAGGGGTGCTGAAGCTTTCTTT.